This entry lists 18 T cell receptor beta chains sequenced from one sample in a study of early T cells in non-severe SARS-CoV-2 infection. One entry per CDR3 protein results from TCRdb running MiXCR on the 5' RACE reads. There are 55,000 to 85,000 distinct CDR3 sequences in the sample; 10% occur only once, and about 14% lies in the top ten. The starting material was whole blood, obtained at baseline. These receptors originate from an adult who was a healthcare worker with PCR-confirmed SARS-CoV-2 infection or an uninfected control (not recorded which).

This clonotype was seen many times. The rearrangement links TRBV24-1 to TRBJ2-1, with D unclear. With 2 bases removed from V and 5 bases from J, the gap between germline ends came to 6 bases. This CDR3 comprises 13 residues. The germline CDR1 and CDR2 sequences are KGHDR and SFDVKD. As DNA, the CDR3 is TGTGCCACCAGTGATTACGTTGACAATGAGCAGTTCTTC. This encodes CATSDYVDNEQFF.

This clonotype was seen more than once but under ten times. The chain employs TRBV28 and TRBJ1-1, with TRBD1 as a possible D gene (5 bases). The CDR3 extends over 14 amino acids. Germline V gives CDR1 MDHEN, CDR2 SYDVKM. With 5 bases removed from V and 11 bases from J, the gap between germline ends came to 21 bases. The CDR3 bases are TGTGCCAGCAGTCGAGAACTGACAGCTGTTTCCGCTTTCTTT. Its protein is CASSRELTAVSAFF.

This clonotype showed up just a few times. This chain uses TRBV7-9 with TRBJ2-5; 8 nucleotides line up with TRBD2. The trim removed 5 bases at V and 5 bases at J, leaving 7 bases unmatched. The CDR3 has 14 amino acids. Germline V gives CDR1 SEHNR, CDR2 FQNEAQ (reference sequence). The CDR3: CASSLTGTSETQYF. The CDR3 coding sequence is TGTGCCAGCAGCCTCACCGGGACTAGTGAGACCCAGTACTTC.

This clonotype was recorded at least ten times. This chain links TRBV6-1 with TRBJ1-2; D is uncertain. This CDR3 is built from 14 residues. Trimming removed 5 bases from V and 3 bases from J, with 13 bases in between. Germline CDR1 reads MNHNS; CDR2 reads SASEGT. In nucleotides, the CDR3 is TGTGCCAGCAGTACCAAACTAGCGGACTATGGCTACACCTTC. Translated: CASSTKLADYGYTF.

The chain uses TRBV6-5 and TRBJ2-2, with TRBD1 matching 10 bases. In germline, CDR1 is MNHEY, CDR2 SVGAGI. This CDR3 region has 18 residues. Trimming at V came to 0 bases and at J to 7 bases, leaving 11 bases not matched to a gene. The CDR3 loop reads CASSYSPGGTGEGGELFF. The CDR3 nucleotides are TGTGCCAGCAGTTACTCACCCGGTGGGACAGGGGAAGGCGGGGAGCTGTTTTTT.

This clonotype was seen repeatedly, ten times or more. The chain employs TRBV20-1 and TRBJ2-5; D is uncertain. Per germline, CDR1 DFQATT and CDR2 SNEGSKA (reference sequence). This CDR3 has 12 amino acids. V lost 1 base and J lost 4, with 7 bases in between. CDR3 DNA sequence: TGCAGTGCTAGAGGGTCAGGAGAGACCCAGTACTTC. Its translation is CSARGSGETQYF.

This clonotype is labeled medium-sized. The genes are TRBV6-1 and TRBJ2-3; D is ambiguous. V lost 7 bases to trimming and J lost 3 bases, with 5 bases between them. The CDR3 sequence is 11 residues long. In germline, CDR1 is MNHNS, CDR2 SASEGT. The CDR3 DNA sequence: TGTGCCAGCACCGCGACAGATACGCAGTATTTT. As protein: CASTATDTQYF.

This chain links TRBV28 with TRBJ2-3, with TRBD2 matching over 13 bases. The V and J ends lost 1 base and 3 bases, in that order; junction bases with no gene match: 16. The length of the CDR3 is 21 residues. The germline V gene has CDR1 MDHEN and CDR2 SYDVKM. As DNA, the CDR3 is TGTGCCAGCAGTTTATACGGTTCCGGACTAGCGGGAGACAGGGGGACAGATACGCAGTATTTT. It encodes CASSLYGSGLAGDRGTDTQYF.

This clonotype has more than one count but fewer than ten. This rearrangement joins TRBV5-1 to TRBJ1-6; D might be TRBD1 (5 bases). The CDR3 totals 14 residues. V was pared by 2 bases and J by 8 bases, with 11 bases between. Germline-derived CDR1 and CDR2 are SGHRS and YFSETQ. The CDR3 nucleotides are TGCGCCAGCAGCTTAGCAGGGTCGGATTCACCCCTCCACTTT. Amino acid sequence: CASSLAGSDSPLHF. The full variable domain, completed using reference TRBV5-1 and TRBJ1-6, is KAGVTQTPRYLIKTRGQQVTLSCSPISGHRSVSWYQQTPGQGLQFLFEYFSETQRNKGNFPGRFSGRQFSNSRSEMNVSTLELGDSALYLCASSLAGSDSPLHFGNGTRLTVT.

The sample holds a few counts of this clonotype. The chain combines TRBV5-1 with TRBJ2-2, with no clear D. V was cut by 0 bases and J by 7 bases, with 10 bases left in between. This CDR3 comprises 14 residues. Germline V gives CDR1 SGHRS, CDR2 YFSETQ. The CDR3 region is CASSLGPSVGELFF. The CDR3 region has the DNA TGCGCCAGCAGCTTGGGTCCCAGTGTCGGGGAGCTGTTTTTT.

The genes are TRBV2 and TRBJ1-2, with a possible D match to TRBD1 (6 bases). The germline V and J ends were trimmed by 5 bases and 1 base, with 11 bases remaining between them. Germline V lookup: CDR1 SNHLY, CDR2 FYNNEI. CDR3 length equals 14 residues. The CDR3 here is CASSPGQFNYGYTF. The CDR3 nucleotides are TGTGCCAGCAGTCCTGGACAGTTTAACTATGGCTACACCTTC. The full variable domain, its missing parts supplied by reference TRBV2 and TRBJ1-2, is EPEVTQTPSHQVTQMGQEVILRCVPISNHLYFYWYRQILGQKVEFLVSFYNNEISEKSEIFDDQFSVERPDGSNFTLKIRSTKLEDSAMYFCASSPGQFNYGYTFGSGTRLTVV.

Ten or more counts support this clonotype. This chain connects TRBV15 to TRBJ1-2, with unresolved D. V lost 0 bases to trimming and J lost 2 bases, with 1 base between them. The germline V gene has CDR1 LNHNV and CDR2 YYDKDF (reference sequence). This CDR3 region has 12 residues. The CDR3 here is CATSRENYGYTF. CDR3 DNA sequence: TGTGCCACCAGCAGAGAAAACTATGGCTACACCTTC.

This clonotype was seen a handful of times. CDR3 in amino acids: CSASMVAGGTDTQYF. In DNA, the CDR3 is TGCAGTGCTAGTATGGTAGCGGGAGGCACAGATACGCAGTATTTT. The chain recombines TRBV20-1 with TRBJ2-3, with 9 bases aligning to TRBD2. Germline V gene data show CDR1 as DFQATT and CDR2 as SNEGSKA (reference sequence). The CDR3 loop spans 15 amino acids. V lost 3 bases, J lost 1 base, and 5 bases stayed unmatched.

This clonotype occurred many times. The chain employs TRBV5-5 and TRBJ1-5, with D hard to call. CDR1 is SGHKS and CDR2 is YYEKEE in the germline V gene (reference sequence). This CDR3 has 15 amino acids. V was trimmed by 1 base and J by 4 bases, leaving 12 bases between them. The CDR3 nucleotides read TGTGCCAGCAGCTTGTACGAGGGTCCGAATCAGCCCCAGCATTTT. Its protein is CASSLYEGPNQPQHF.

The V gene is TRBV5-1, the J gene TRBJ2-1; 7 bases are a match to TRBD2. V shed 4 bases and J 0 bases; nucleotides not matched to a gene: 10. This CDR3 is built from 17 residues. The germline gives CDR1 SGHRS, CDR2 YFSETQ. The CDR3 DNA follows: TGCGCCAGCAGCGAGAACGGGCTAGCGGACTCCTACAATGAGCAGTTCTTC. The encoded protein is CASSENGLADSYNEQFF. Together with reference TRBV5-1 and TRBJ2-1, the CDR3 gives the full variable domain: KAGVTQTPRYLIKTRGQQVTLSCSPISGHRSVSWYQQTPGQGLQFLFEYFSETQRNKGNFPGRFSGRQFSNSRSEMNVSTLELGDSALYLCASSENGLADSYNEQFFGPGTRLTVL.

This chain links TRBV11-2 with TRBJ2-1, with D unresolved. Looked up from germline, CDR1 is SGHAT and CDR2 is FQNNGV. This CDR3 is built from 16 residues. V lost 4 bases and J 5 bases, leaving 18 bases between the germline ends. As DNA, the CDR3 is TGTGCCAGCAGCTCTGCCCCAGGTATTCTCCACAATGAGCAGTTCTTC. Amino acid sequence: CASSSAPGILHNEQFF.

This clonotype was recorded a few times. CDR3 coding DNA: TGTGCCAGCAGCTTAACTAGCGGCCCATACAATGAGCAGTTCTTC. Translated: CASSLTSGPYNEQFF. V is TRBV11-2 and J is TRBJ2-1; 8 nucleotides match TRBD2. The CDR3 loop spans 15 amino acids. Germline-derived CDR1 and CDR2 are SGHAT and FQNNGV. V shed 2 bases, J shed 4 bases, and the junction held 4 bases outside the gene matches.

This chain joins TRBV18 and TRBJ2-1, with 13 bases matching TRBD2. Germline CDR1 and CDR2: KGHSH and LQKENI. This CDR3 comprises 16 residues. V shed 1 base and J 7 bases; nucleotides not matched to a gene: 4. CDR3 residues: CASSPQRTSGSNEQFF. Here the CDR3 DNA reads TGTGCCAGCTCACCACAGAGGACTAGCGGGAGTAATGAGCAGTTCTTC.